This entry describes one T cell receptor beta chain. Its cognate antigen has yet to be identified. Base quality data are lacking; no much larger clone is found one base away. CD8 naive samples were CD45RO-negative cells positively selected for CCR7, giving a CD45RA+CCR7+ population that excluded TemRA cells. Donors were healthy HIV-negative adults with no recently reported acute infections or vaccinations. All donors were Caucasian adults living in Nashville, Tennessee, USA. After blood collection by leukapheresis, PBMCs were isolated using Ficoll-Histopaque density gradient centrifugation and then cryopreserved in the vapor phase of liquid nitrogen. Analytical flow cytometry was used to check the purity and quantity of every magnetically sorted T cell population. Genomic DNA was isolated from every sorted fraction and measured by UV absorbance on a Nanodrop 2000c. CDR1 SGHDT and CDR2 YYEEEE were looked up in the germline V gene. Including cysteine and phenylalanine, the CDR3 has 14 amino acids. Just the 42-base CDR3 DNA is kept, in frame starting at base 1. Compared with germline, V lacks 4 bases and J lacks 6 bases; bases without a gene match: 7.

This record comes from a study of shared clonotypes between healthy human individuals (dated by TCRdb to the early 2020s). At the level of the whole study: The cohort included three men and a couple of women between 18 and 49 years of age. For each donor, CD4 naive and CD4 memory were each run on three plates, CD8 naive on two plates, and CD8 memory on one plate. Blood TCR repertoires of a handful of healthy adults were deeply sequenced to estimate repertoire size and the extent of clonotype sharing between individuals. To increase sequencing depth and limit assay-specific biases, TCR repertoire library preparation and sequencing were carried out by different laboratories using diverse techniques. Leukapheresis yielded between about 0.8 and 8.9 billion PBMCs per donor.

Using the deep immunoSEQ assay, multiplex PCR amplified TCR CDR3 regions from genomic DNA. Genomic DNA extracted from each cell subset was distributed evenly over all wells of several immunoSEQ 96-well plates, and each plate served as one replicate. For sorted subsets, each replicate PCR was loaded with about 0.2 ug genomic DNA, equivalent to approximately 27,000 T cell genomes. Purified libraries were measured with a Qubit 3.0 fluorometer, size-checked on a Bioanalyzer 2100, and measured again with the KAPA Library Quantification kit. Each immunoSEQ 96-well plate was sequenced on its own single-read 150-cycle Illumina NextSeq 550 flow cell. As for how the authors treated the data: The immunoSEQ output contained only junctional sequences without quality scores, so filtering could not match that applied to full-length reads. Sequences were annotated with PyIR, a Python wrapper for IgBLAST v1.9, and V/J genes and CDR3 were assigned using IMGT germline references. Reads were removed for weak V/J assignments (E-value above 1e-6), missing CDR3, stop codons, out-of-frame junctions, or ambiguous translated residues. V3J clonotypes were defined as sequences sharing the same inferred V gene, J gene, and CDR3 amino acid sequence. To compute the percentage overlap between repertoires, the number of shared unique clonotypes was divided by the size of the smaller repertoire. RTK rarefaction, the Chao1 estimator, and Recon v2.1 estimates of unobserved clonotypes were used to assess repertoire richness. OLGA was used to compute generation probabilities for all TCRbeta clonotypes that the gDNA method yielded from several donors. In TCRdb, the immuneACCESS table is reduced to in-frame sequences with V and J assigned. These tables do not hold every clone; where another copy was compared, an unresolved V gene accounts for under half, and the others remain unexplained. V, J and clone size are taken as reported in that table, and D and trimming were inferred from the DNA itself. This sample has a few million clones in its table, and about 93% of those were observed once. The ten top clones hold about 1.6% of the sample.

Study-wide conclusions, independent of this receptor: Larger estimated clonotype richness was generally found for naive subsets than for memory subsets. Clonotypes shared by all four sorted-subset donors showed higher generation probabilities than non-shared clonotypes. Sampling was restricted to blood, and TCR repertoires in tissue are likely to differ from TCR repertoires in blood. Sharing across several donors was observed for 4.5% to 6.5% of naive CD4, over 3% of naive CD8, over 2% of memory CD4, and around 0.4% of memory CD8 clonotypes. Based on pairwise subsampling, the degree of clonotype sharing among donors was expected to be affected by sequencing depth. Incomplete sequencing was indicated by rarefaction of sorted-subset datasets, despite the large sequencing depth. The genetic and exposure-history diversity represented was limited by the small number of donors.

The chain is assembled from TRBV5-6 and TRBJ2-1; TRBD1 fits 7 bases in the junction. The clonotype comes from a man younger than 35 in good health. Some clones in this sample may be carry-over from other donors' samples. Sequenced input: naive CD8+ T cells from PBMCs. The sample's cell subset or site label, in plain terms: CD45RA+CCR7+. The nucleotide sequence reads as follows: TGTGCCAGCAGCAGGGGGCTTCCCTTCAATGAGCAGTTCTTC. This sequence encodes CASSRGLPFNEQFF.